These 31 T cell receptor beta chains share one sample of origin, sequenced in a study of cytomegalovirus exposure and HLA in healthy donors. With 60 Vbeta and 13 Jbeta primers, the PCR was carried out. Clones were read by immunoSEQ multiplex PCR, and TCRdb kept only the in-frame ones, dropping some. The table for this sample gives approximately 150,000 clones. The sample comprised PBMCs. The receptors derive from a male donor in good health and CMV-seronegative.

V usage is TRBV18 and J usage is TRBJ1-5, with 8 bases identical to TRBD1. The germline CDR1 and CDR2 sequences are KGHSH and LQKENI. J lost 7 bases, V lost 4 bases, and 9 bases had no gene match. The length of the CDR3 is 15 residues. Here the CDR3 DNA reads TGTGCCAGCTCACGGACGGACAGGGTGAGGCAGCCCCAGCATTTT. This sequence encodes CASSRTDRVRQPQHF.

The rearrangement joins TRBV29-1 to TRBJ1-4; possibly TRBD1 for D (5 bases). With 6 bases removed from V and 8 bases from J, the gap between germline ends came to 16 bases. The CDR3 has 13 residues. Germline values: CDR1 SQVTM, CDR2 ANQGSEA. CDR3 amino acids: CSVLGLGREKLFF. CDR3 bases: TGCAGCGTCCTGGGGCTGGGGAGGGAAAAACTGTTTTTT.

The genes are TRBV28 and TRBJ1-1; D remains unclear. CDR1 is MDHEN, CDR2 SYDVKM, per germline. Trimming took off 5 bases at V and 6 bases at J, with 13 bases between the two ends. The CDR3 has 13 residues. The CDR3, as DNA: TGTGCCAGCAGTACCCGCGGGGAATCTGAAGCTTTCTTT. This gives the protein CASSTRGESEAFF.

The genes are TRBV13 and TRBJ1-5, with D possibly matching TRBD1 (6 bases). Germline CDR1 PRHDT, CDR2 FYEKMQ (reference sequence). V shed 4 bases and J shed 2 bases, with 12 bases lying between them. The CDR3 has 15 residues. This CDR3 reads CASSSSGERNQPQHF. CDR3 coding DNA: TGTGCCAGCAGCTCCTCAGGGGAACGCAATCAGCCCCAGCATTTT. Full variable domain (remainder filled in from reference TRBV13 and TRBJ1-5): AAGVIQSPRHLIKEKRETATLKCYPIPRHDTVYWYQQGPGQDPQFLISFYEKMQSDKGSIPDRFSAQQFSDYHSELNMSSLELGDSALYFCASSSSGERNQPQHFGDGTRLSIL.

The chain employs TRBV5-6 and TRBJ1-2; the D is unclear. Per the germline V gene, CDR1 is SGHDT and CDR2 is YYEEEE. Deletions cut 3 bases from V and 8 bases from J, with 23 bases between. This CDR3 is 16 amino acids long. The CDR3 sequence: CASSSFDRLTRKGYTF. Here the CDR3 DNA reads TGTGCCAGCAGCTCGTTTGACCGACTAACACGTAAGGGCTACACCTTC.

The CDR3 protein is CASSVNEKLFF. The CDR3 bases are TGTGCCAGTAGCGTTAATGAAAAACTGTTTTTT. J is TRBJ1-4 and V is TRBV19; unclear D gene. This CDR3 spans 11 amino acids. V was cut by 6 bases and J by 4 bases, with 3 bases left in between. Germline values: CDR1 LNHDA, CDR2 SQIVND (reference sequence).

J is TRBJ2-7 and V is TRBV7-9; 10 bases are shared with TRBD2. The V gene end was trimmed by 4 bases and the J gene end by 0 bases; junction bases not matched to a gene: 9. The CDR3 loop spans 17 amino acids. In germline, CDR1 is SEHNR, CDR2 FQNEAQ (reference sequence). The CDR3: CASSSVLAGASSYEQYF. DNA for the CDR3: TGTGCCAGCAGCTCAGTCCTAGCGGGGGCAAGCTCCTACGAGCAGTACTTC.

The V and J genes are TRBV30 and TRBJ1-3; TRBD1 aligns across 10 bases. V was pared by 5 bases and J by 4 bases, with 8 bases of the junction left unmatched. The CDR3 contains 15 residues. Germline V gives CDR1 GTSNPN, CDR2 SVGIG (reference sequence). CDR3 nucleotide sequence: TGTGCCTGGGTCTTGACAGGGGGCTCCGGAAACACCATATATTTT. Amino acids: CAWVLTGGSGNTIYF.

The gene calls are TRBV25-1 and TRBJ1-4; perhaps TRBD1 as D (5 bases). The ends were cut back, 3 bases at V and 0 bases at J, with 14 bases in the middle. Germline CDR1 and CDR2: MGHDK and SYGVNS. This CDR3 has 17 residues. CDR3 sequence: CASSEVWGPATNEKLFF. The CDR3 nucleotides read TGTGCCAGCAGTGAGGTCTGGGGCCCTGCAACTAATGAAAAACTGTTTTTT.

The gene calls are TRBV29-1 and TRBJ1-1; tentatively, D is TRBD1 (5 bases). Deletions cut 0 bases from V and 3 bases from J, with 11 bases between. In germline, CDR1 is SQVTM, CDR2 ANQGSEA. This CDR3 comprises 14 residues. The CDR3 bases are TGCAGCGTTGAAGATGGGCAGGGATACACTGAAGCTTTCTTT. This sequence encodes CSVEDGQGYTEAFF.

This chain uses TRBV5-1 with TRBJ1-2, with D hard to call. The CDR3 consists of 14 residues. The germline CDR1 and CDR2 sequences are SGHRS and YFSETQ. Trimming removed 5 bases from V and 4 bases from J, with 15 bases in between. CDR3 amino acids: CASSTVATSYGYTF. CDR3 bases: TGCGCCAGCAGTACGGTAGCGACCTCCTATGGCTACACCTTC.

V usage is TRBV7-9 and J usage is TRBJ2-5; D gene unclear. Trimming took off 1 base at V and 5 bases at J, with 11 bases between the two ends. This CDR3 contains 14 residues. In germline, CDR1 is SEHNR, CDR2 FQNEAQ (reference sequence). The CDR3 DNA sequence: TGTGCCAGCAGCTTAGAAACCCAGTGGGAGACCCAGTACTTC. Protein sequence: CASSLETQWETQYF. The full variable domain, in which reference TRBV7-9 and TRBJ2-5 provide the parts outside the CDR3, is DTGVSQNPRHKITKRGQNVTFRCDPISEHNRLYWYRQTLGQGPEFLTYFQNEAQLEKSRLLSDRFSAERPKGSFSTLEIQRTEQGDSAMYLCASSLETQWETQYFGPGTRLLVL.

The chain carries TRBV27 and TRBJ2-7; D is possibly TRBD1 (6 bases). Between the trimmed V and J ends, which lost 6 bases and 4 bases, there was a span of 13 bases. Germline V CDR1 and CDR2: MNHEY, SMNVEV (reference sequence). CDR3 length: 13 amino acids. The CDR3 DNA is TGTGCCAGCAGGTCAACAGGGATGTACGAGCAGTACTTC. This encodes CASRSTGMYEQYF.

The V gene is TRBV7-3, the J gene TRBJ2-3; D might be TRBD2 (5 bases). CDR1 is SGHTA, CDR2 FQGTGA, per germline. CDR3 length equals 16 residues. The ends were cut back, 8 bases at V and 2 bases at J, with 20 bases in the middle. The CDR3 is CASSPIGPGNTDTQYF. CDR3 DNA: TGTGCCAGCTCCCCGATAGGGCCGGGAAACACAGATACGCAGTATTTT.

V gene TRBV15 combines with J gene TRBJ2-2, with D maybe TRBD1 (6 bases). With 1 base removed from V and 4 bases from J, the gap between germline ends came to 13 bases. Germline CDR1 reads LNHNV; CDR2 reads YYDKDF (reference sequence). CDR3 length: 16 residues. CDR3 DNA: TGTGCCACCAGCAGAGCAACTAACAGGGCCACCGGGGAGCTGTTTTTT. Translating gives CATSRATNRATGELFF.

J is TRBJ2-1 and V is TRBV4-3, with D unresolved. V was shortened by 0 bases and J by 3 bases, with 15 bases between the two germline ends. This CDR3 spans 17 amino acids. CDR1 is LGHNA, CDR2 YSLEER, per germline. The CDR3 sequence is CASSQDLGARRYNEQFF. CDR3 DNA: TGCGCCAGCAGCCAAGACTTAGGAGCACGACGCTACAATGAGCAGTTCTTC.

The V call is TRBV18, the J call TRBJ1-1; a possible D gene is TRBD1 (5 bases). CDR3 length equals 14 residues. Trimming took off 4 bases at V and 1 base at J, with 10 bases between the two ends. Germline CDR1 KGHSH, CDR2 LQKENI. CDR3 amino acids: CASSLHGQNTEAFF. CDR3 in DNA: TGTGCCAGCTCACTACACGGACAGAACACTGAAGCTTTCTTT. Complete variable domain (other parts from reference TRBV18 and TRBJ1-1): NAGVMQNPRHLVRRRGQEARLRCSPMKGHSHVYWYRQLPEEGLKFMVYLQKENIIDESGMPKERFSAEFPKEGPSILRIQQVVRGDSAAYFCASSLHGQNTEAFFGQGTRLTVV.

The rearrangement links TRBV7-7 to TRBJ2-1; the D gene is possibly TRBD2 (6 bases). CDR1 and CDR2 (germline): SSHAT, FNYEAQ (reference sequence). Trimming shortened V by 2 bases and J by 1 base, and 9 bases separated the two germline ends. This CDR3 contains 15 residues. The CDR3 region is CASSLIAESYNEQFF. The DNA for the CDR3 is TGTGCCAGCAGCTTAATAGCGGAGTCCTACAATGAGCAGTTCTTC. The variable domain in full, with the rest retrieved from reference TRBV7-7 and TRBJ2-1, is GAGVSQSPRYKVTKRGQDVTLRCDPISSHATLYWYQQALGQGPEFLTYFNYEAQPDKSGLPSDRFSAERPEGSISTLTIQRTEQRDSAMYRCASSLIAESYNEQFFGPGTRLTVL.

For the CDR3, the DNA is TGTGCCAGCAGTGAAGGACAGGGTTGGCAGCCCCAGCATTTT. Its protein product is CASSEGQGWQPQHF. The gene calls are TRBV6-1 and TRBJ1-5; 7 bases map to TRBD1. The trim removed 1 base at V and 7 bases at J, leaving 4 bases unmatched. The germline CDR1 and CDR2 sequences are MNHNS and SASEGT. The CDR3 contains 14 residues.

The chain combines TRBV18 with TRBJ2-7; 7 nucleotides align to TRBD1. This CDR3 has 17 residues. Trimming took 0 bases from V and 2 from J; bases not matched to a gene: 10. Germline V lookup: CDR1 KGHSH, CDR2 LQKENI. The CDR3: CASSPPGNRGPAYEQYF. As DNA, the CDR3 is TGTGCCAGCTCACCACCGGGGAACAGGGGCCCTGCCTACGAGCAGTACTTC.

V and J are TRBV19 and TRBJ2-7, with 7 bases lining up with TRBD2. The CDR3 totals 13 residues. J gave up 7 bases and V 5 bases, and 8 bases lay outside the gene matches. Germline V lookup: CDR1 LNHDA, CDR2 SQIVND (reference sequence). The DNA of the CDR3 is TGTGCCAGTAGTTCACGACTAGCTGAGGAGCAGTACTTC. It yields the protein CASSSRLAEEQYF.

CDR3 nucleotide sequence: TGTGCCAGCAGCCTGACTAGCGGGGGCCCCTCCTATGAGCAGTTCTTC. Its protein is CASSLTSGGPSYEQFF. The chain carries TRBV14 and TRBJ2-1; the match to TRBD2 covers 12 bases. CDR1 and CDR2 from the germline V gene are SGHDN and FVKESK. This CDR3 is 16 amino acids long. Trimming at V came to 4 bases and at J to 8 bases, leaving 9 bases not matched to a gene.

The V call is TRBV18, the J call TRBJ1-2; 7 positions agree with TRBD1. The CDR3 is 16 residues long. Trimming at V came to 3 bases and at J to 4 bases, leaving 11 bases not matched to a gene. CDR1 is KGHSH and CDR2 is LQKENI in the germline V gene. This CDR3 is CASSPSDRRPGYGYTF. CDR3 in DNA: TGTGCCAGCTCACCGTCGGACAGGCGACCTGGCTATGGCTACACCTTC.

This chain joins TRBV6-1 and TRBJ1-2; D unclear. The V end lost 1 base, the J end lost 5 bases, and 14 bases lay between the germline ends. The CDR3 covers 15 residues. CDR1 and CDR2 from the germline V gene are MNHNS and SASEGT. CDR3 nucleotides: TGTGCCAGCAGTGAAGGGGCAATATATCAATATGGCTACACCTTC. This translates into CASSEGAIYQYGYTF.

As regards this clone: At one of its ends the junction is not consistent with the germline gene, which may arise from a read error. The chain joins TRBV7-7 to TRBJ2-5, with D uncertain. The CDR3 runs 13 residues. Looked up from germline, CDR1 is SSHAT and CDR2 is FNYEAQ (reference sequence). CDR3 residues: CASSLGAQETQYF. CDR3 nucleotides: TGTGCTAGCAGCTTAGGAGCCCAAGAGACCCAGTACTTC.

The chain couples TRBV28 to TRBJ1-5; D remains ambiguous. The CDR3 consists of 12 residues. V was pared by 4 bases and J by 5 bases, with 6 bases between. CDR1 is MDHEN and CDR2 is SYDVKM in the germline V gene. The CDR3 loop reads CASSSTDQPQHF. CDR3 in DNA: TGTGCCAGCAGTTCCACAGATCAGCCCCAGCATTTT.

The chain recombines TRBV19 with TRBJ1-2; no definite D call. The germline V gene has CDR1 LNHDA and CDR2 SQIVND (reference sequence). Deletions cut 3 bases from V and 1 base from J, with 12 bases between. The CDR3 extends over 15 amino acids. The DNA for the CDR3 is TGTGCCAGTAGTATTGGCCAACAAAATAACTATGGCTACACCTTC. This sequence encodes CASSIGQQNNYGYTF.

DNA for the CDR3: TGCGCCAGCAGCCAAGAGGAGGCCTCCGTTGGACTGCCCTACAATGAGCAGTTCTTC. Translated: CASSQEEASVGLPYNEQFF. The chain is built from TRBV4-1 and TRBJ2-1, with D possibly TRBD2 on 5 matching bases. The V end was cut by 0 bases, the J end by 2 bases, with 20 bases between. Germline-derived CDR1 and CDR2 are MGHRA and YSYEKL. There are 19 residues in the CDR3.

This chain connects TRBV9 to TRBJ2-1; TRBD2 agrees at 11 bases. V was clipped by 0 bases and J by 7 bases; unmatched bases: 3. Germline V gene lookup returns CDR1 SGDLS and CDR2 YYNGEE. This CDR3 has 15 amino acids. As DNA, the CDR3 is TGTGCCAGCAGCGTAGGACTAGCGGGGCCAAATGAGCAGTTCTTC. Translating it yields CASSVGLAGPNEQFF.

This chain links TRBV7-6 with TRBJ1-4; possible D gene TRBD1, 5 bases. The V gene's germline CDR1 is SGHVS and CDR2 FNYEAQ. Trimming left V 5 bases short and J 12 bases short, with 16 bases between. CDR3 length: 13 amino acids. The CDR3 DNA sequence: TGTGCCAGCAGCCCCACCGGGGGTTGGGAACTGTTTTTT. It specifies CASSPTGGWELFF.

CDR3 coding DNA: TGTGCCAGCAGCTATGTTGAGGGCGACGGCTTCTATGGCTACACCTTC. The encoded protein is CASSYVEGDGFYGYTF. The V gene is TRBV7-9, the J gene TRBJ1-2, with D unclear. The CDR3 extends over 16 amino acids. V was cut by 4 bases and J by 4 bases, with 19 bases left in between. Germline loops: CDR1 SEHNR, CDR2 FQNEAQ (reference sequence). Complete variable domain (other parts from reference TRBV7-9 and TRBJ1-2): DTGVSQNPRHKITKRGQNVTFRCDPISEHNRLYWYRQTLGQGPEFLTYFQNEAQLEKSRLLSDRFSAERPKGSFSTLEIQRTEQGDSAMYLCASSYVEGDGFYGYTFGSGTRLTVV.